The present TCR beta chain was sequenced within a study of identical twins' blood T cells (dated by TCRdb to the early 2010s). About the full investigation: The approximately twelve libraries, six for the alpha chain and six for the beta chain, yielded some 50 million Illumina reads in total. To assess how genetics influences repertoire formation, the study used next-generation sequencing to compare the TCR alpha and beta chain repertoires of three pairs of monozygous twins.

The donors were six healthy women who made up three monozygous twin pairs. All three twin pairs had been reared together and were thought likely to have met the same infectious agents and vaccines. TCR cDNA libraries were prepared from RNA that was isolated from peripheral blood mononuclear cells. Study-level results and caveats: V gene usage, even among non-selected out-of-frame TCRbeta clonotypes, was reported to be markedly more similar within twin pairs than between unrelated donors. Because the twins were reared together, environmental influences could not be excluded as an explanation for twin similarity. Validation by independent studies was stated to be required for the proposed role of the TCRalpha J segment in MHC recognition during thymic selection. Among the most abundant TCRbeta clonotypes, each donor shared more CDR3 sequences with her twin than with unrelated donors. How many CDR3 clonotypes two donors shared depended mainly on the product of their cloneset sizes, and the twins did not clearly stray from this trend.

A word on this clonotype: Its specific antigen is unknown. No qualities accompany the bases; no much larger clone lies one base away.

The library came from 5' RACE. The listed sequencing device is Illumina Genome Analyzer IIx. To prepare the RNA-based TCR cDNA libraries, a previously described protocol was followed, with several modifications. To prevent cross-contamination, sample-specific barcodes were added to both ends of each TCR cDNA library during cDNA synthesis and amplification. For the original study's pipeline: Each individual had between about 90,000 and nearly 550,000 identified clonotypes, and each library contained roughly 2.2 to 3.6 million CDR3-containing reads. Reads with improper barcode index combinations were discarded, after which clonesets were built for each library with the MiTCR software. MiTCR filtered or rescued low-quality reads and corrected PCR and sequencing errors when assembling CDR3 clonotypes. Artificial out-of-frame clonotypes were mapped to in-frame sequences, with one indel allowed in the CDR3, and then removed. Similarity of V and J gene usage between donors was measured as Jensen-Shannon divergence divided by mean entropy. The public reads were reanalyzed by TCRdb: fastp trimming at Q25, MiXCR alignment, in-frame beta chains only. Each CDR3 protein gets just one entry, which takes the most common genes and DNA from the rows behind it. For this entry, the V and J calls and clone size follow TCRdb and not the study's own pipeline. In this sample the table shows a few hundred thousand distinct CDR3 sequences, over 25% of which occur a single time. The top ten clonotypes cover around 5.6% of the sample.

The germline V gene supplies CDR1 MNHEY and CDR2 SVGAGI. Trimming accounts for 6 bases at V and 7 bases at J, while the number of junction bases matched to no gene is 12. Its CDR3 holds 17 amino acids, cysteine through phenylalanine. This entry keeps only the CDR3 DNA: 51 bases, framed from base 1. Sequencing used PBMCs. The chain is encoded by TRBV6-5 joined to TRBJ2-2, with 12 central nucleotides matching TRBD2. The TCR sequence derives from a woman between 18 and 55 years old in good health. This receptor carries the CDR3 CASRVPSGGAFGGELFF. The bases are TGTGCCAGCAGGGTGCCTAGCGGGGGGGCGTTCGGCGGGGAGCTGTTTTTT.